This T cell receptor beta chain was identified during a study of radiotherapy plus CTLA-4 blockade in lung cancer. This clone was recorded a few times. Generated by immunoSEQ multiplex PCR, the TCRdb table keeps only in-frame clones and is missing some. The table shows around 110,000 clones, with 81% occurring only once. Specimen: peripheral blood, collected from a patient treated with radiotherapy plus ipilimumab. This receptor was obtained from a human donor with non-small cell lung cancer that progressed on radiotherapy plus ipilimumab. Some clones in this sample may be carry-over from other donors' samples.

CDR3 sequence (DNA): TGTGCCAGTAGTATGAGGTTACTTTTTGGCGAAAAACTGTTTTTT. Its protein is CASSMRLLFGEKLFF. The rearrangement joins TRBV19 to TRBJ1-4, with D hard to call. The CDR3 loop spans 15 amino acids. V gave up 3 bases and J gave up 8 bases, with 16 bases separating them. Germline loops: CDR1 LNHDA, CDR2 SQIVND (reference sequence).